These 27 T cell receptor beta chains were sequenced from one sample in a study of T cell repertoires in cytomegalovirus infection. MiXCR was run by TCRdb on the reads, yielding one entry per CDR3 protein. The sample carries about 190,000 distinct CDR3 sequences, approximately 28% recorded once. The sample taken for sequencing was PBMCs. The receptors stem from a human donor in good health (CMV status not recorded). Some clones in this sample may be carry-over from other donors' samples.

This clonotype was seen more than once but under ten times. The chain has TRBV7-2 and TRBJ2-1; 10 nucleotides align to TRBD2. The V gene end was trimmed by 6 bases and the J gene end by 6 bases; junction bases not matched to a gene: 8. The germline gives CDR1 SGHTA, CDR2 FQGNSA. The CDR3 spans 15 residues. The CDR3 region is CASRLERGGLNEQFF. DNA for the CDR3: TGTGCCAGCAGACTGGAGCGGGGGGGCCTCAATGAGCAGTTCTTC. Based on the CDR3 plus reference TRBV7-2 and TRBJ2-1, the full variable domain is GAGVSQSPSNKVTEKGKDVELRCDPISGHTALYWYRQSLGQGLEFLIYFQGNSAPDKSGLPSDRFSAERTGGSVSTLTIQRTQQEDSAVYLCASRLERGGLNEQFFGPGTRLTVL.

This clonotype has more than one count but fewer than ten. The V call is TRBV6-5, the J call TRBJ1-4; no definite D call. The CDR3 spans 14 residues. CDR1 MNHEY and CDR2 SVGAGI come from the germline V gene. V lost 2 bases and J 2 bases, leaving 6 bases between the germline ends. The CDR3 is CASSYGGTNEKLFF. DNA of the CDR3: TGTGCCAGCAGTTACGGAGGGACTAATGAAAAACTGTTTTTT.

Only a few counts were recorded for this clonotype. The chain carries TRBV11-2 and TRBJ1-1; 8 bases match TRBD1. V trimming: 4 bases; J trimming: 4 bases; junction bases outside the gene matches: 11. This CDR3 is built from 16 residues. Germline V gives CDR1 SGHAT, CDR2 FQNNGV. In DNA, the CDR3 is TGTGCCAGCAGCTCCCAAACAGGGGGTTCGATCACTGAAGCTTTCTTT. Protein product: CASSSQTGGSITEAFF. Variable domain in full (rest from reference TRBV11-2 and TRBJ1-1): EAGVAQSPRYKIIEKRQSVAFWCNPISGHATLYWYQQILGQGPKLLIQFQNNGVVDDSQLPKDRFSAERLKGVDSTLKIQPAKLEDSAVYLCASSSQTGGSITEAFFGQGTRLTVV.

The CDR3 spells CSVEWAGARDGQPQHF. The CDR3 coding sequence is TGCAGCGTTGAGTGGGCAGGGGCCCGCGATGGTCAGCCCCAGCATTTT. The chain couples TRBV29-1 to TRBJ1-5; D perhaps matches TRBD1 (6 bases). Trimming stripped 3 bases from V and 6 bases from J, with 21 bases between. Germline assignment: CDR1 SQVTM and CDR2 ANQGSEA. The CDR3 extends over 16 amino acids.

The J gene is TRBJ1-1, the V gene TRBV12-3 or TRBV12-4; 7 bases are a match to TRBD1. With 1 base clipped from V and 9 bases from J, the junction kept 5 bases outside the gene matches. CDR3 length: 13 residues. The CDR3 nucleotides read TGTGCCAGCAGTTTAGTGAGGGGGCAGAAAGCTTTCTTT. Its translation: CASSLVRGQKAFF.

Of note for this clonotype: A much more abundant neighbour one base away suggests this may be a read error. The V call is TRBV7-2, the J call TRBJ2-5, with D possibly called TRBD1 or TRBD2 (5 bases each). Germline CDR1 and CDR2: SGHTA and FQGNSA. This CDR3 comprises 13 residues. The CDR3 sequence: CASSPRGEETPYF. CDR3 in DNA: TGTGCCAGCAGCCCCCGGGGCGAGGAGACCCCGTACTTC.

A few counts support this clonotype. V is TRBV12-3 or TRBV12-4 and J is TRBJ2-5; D is perhaps TRBD1 (6 bases). The V gene lost 4 bases and the J gene lost 5 bases, with 11 bases spanning the gap. The CDR3 consists of 13 residues. For the CDR3, the DNA is TGTGCCAGCAGTTCCGGGACATCCGAGACCCAGTACTTC. This sequence encodes CASSSGTSETQYF.

The V and J genes are TRBV2 and TRBJ1-1, with D possibly TRBD1 on 5 matching bases. The CDR3 extends over 13 amino acids. Trimming took 6 bases from V and 5 from J, leaving 13 bases between them. Germline loops: CDR1 SNHLY, CDR2 FYNNEI. This chain's CDR3 is CASSPEGRTEAFF. As DNA, the CDR3 is TGTGCCAGCAGCCCCGAGGGGAGGACTGAAGCTTTCTTT.

This chain links TRBV6-1 with TRBJ1-1, with D unresolved. V lost 6 bases, J lost 6 bases, and 23 bases lay in between. This CDR3 comprises 16 residues. Per germline, CDR1 MNHNS and CDR2 SASEGT. In DNA form, the CDR3 reads TGTGCCAGCAGAGTAAGGACCTTTTCTTCCATCGCTGAAGCTTTCTTT. It is translated as CASRVRTFSSIAEAFF.

This clonotype was observed a handful of times. The chain uses TRBV2 and TRBJ1-3; a weak D match, TRBD1 (5 bases). Trimming removed 11 bases at V and 4 bases at J, with 18 bases between. Germline lookup yields CDR1 SNHLY and CDR2 FYNNEI. This CDR3 has 14 amino acids. The CDR3 sequence: CALQGRQDGNTIYF. The CDR3 nucleotides read TGTGCCCTCCAGGGACGGCAAGACGGAAACACCATATATTTT. The whole variable domain, remainder taken from reference TRBV2 and TRBJ1-3, is EPEVTQTPSHQVTQMGQEVILRCVPISNHLYFYWYRQILGQKVEFLVSFYNNEISEKSEIFDDQFSVERPDGSNFTLKIRSTKLEDSAMYFCALQGRQDGNTIYFGEGSWLTVV.

For the CDR3, the DNA is TGCGCCAGCAGCTTGGAAGGGGTTCTGAACACTGAAGCTTTCTTT. Its translation is CASSLEGVLNTEAFF. The chain uses TRBV5-1 and TRBJ1-1, with D perhaps matching TRBD1 (5 bases). Trimming stripped 0 bases from V and 0 bases from J, with 9 bases between. In germline, CDR1 is SGHRS, CDR2 YFSETQ. CDR3 length: 15 amino acids.

There are a few counts of this clonotype. This chain's CDR3 is CASSLLSNQPQHF. The CDR3 DNA reads TGTGCCAGCAGCTTGCTTAGCAATCAGCCCCAGCATTTT. The chain carries TRBV7-2 and TRBJ1-5, with unresolved D. This CDR3 contains 13 residues. Germline assignment: CDR1 SGHTA and CDR2 FQGNSA. V was clipped by 3 bases and J by 0 bases, with 3 bases between them.

This rearrangement joins TRBV4-2 to TRBJ1-1; unclear D gene. Germline CDR1 and CDR2: LGHNA and YNFKEQ. V was clipped by 6 bases and J by 2 bases, with 7 bases between them. CDR3 length: 12 residues. The CDR3 here is CASSQPNTEAFF. DNA of the CDR3: TGTGCCAGCAGTCAGCCAAACACTGAAGCTTTCTTT.

In this sample, this clonotype turned up a few times. V usage is TRBV10-1 and J usage is TRBJ2-7, with D perhaps TRBD1 or TRBD2 (6 bases each). Trimming shortened V by 0 bases and J by 5 bases, and 8 bases separated the two germline ends. The germline CDR1 and CDR2 sequences are WNHNN and SYGVQD (reference sequence). The CDR3 has 13 residues. CDR3 bases: TGCGCCAGCAGTGAGTCGGGGGGCGACGAGCAGTACTTC. It codes for CASSESGGDEQYF.

This clonotype has only a few counts. The chain has TRBV6-6 and TRBJ2-5; the D gene is possibly TRBD2 (6 bases). Trimming pared 6 bases from V and 1 base from J, leaving 9 bases between. The CDR3 totals 13 residues. Germline V gives CDR1 MNHNY, CDR2 SVGAGI (reference sequence). The CDR3 DNA is TGTGCCAGCAGCGGGACTTTCCAAGAGACCCAGTACTTC. It is translated as CASSGTFQETQYF.

The chain links TRBV12-3 or TRBV12-4 to TRBJ1-1; the match to TRBD1 covers 11 bases. J gave up 2 bases and V 8 bases, and 10 bases lay outside the gene matches. This CDR3 region has 16 residues. The CDR3 DNA sequence: TGTGCCAGCGGACCGGACAGGGGGCTGGTAAACACTGAAGCTTTCTTT. Protein sequence: CASGPDRGLVNTEAFF.

The chain combines TRBV30 with TRBJ1-2; the match to TRBD1 covers 9 bases. Germline CDR1 and CDR2: GTSNPN and SVGIG (reference sequence). Germline trimming cut 2 bases from V and 7 bases from J; bases unmatched to any gene: 14. This CDR3 comprises 16 residues. The CDR3 is CAWSFHLNRGRSGYTF. The CDR3 DNA is TGTGCCTGGAGTTTCCACTTAAACAGGGGGCGGTCTGGCTACACCTTC.

The J gene is TRBJ2-2, the V gene TRBV18; D ambiguous. The CDR3 is made up of 15 amino acids. The germline V and J ends were trimmed by 3 bases and 6 bases, with 14 bases remaining between them. CDR1 and CDR2 (germline): KGHSH, LQKENI. CDR3 amino acids: CASSPGPSEAGELFF. CDR3 sequence (DNA): TGTGCCAGCTCACCTGGGCCATCCGAAGCCGGGGAGCTGTTTTTT.

The chain employs TRBV11-2 and TRBJ2-7, with D unresolved. The CDR3 consists of 14 residues. Germline CDR1 SGHAT, CDR2 FQNNGV. The V end was cut by 2 bases, the J end by 0 bases, with 8 bases between. The CDR3, as DNA: TGTGCCAGCAGCTTAATAGGTCTCTCCTACGAGCAGTACTTC. Translating it yields CASSLIGLSYEQYF.

This chain connects TRBV3-1 to TRBJ2-7; D not resolved. CDR3 length: 14 residues. Between the trimmed V and J ends, which lost 0 bases and 1 base, there was a span of 7 bases. Germline V gives CDR1 LGHDT, CDR2 YNNKEL (reference sequence). CDR3 in amino acids: CASSQESESYEQYF. The CDR3 DNA reads as TGTGCCAGCAGCCAAGAATCAGAGTCCTACGAGCAGTACTTC.

A word on this clonotype: Lacking the conserved final phenylalanine or tryptophan, this CDR3 likely reflects a read error. The J gene is TRBJ1-1, the V gene TRBV12-3 or TRBV12-4; D possibly corresponds to TRBD1 (5 bases). V shed 4 bases and J shed 4 bases, with 10 bases lying between them. The CDR3 has 13 residues. CDR3: CASSYGGGTEAFL. The CDR3 nucleotides are TGTGCCAGCAGTTATGGTGGGGGCACTGAAGCTTTCCTT.

The chain recombines TRBV2 with TRBJ2-2; TRBD2 agrees at 7 bases. J gave up 5 bases and V 3 bases, and 9 bases lay outside the gene matches. Germline-derived CDR1 and CDR2 are SNHLY and FYNNEI. The CDR3 contains 16 residues. The CDR3 sequence is CASSDPREGYTGELFF. The DNA of the CDR3 is TGTGCCAGCAGTGACCCGAGGGAGGGGTATACCGGGGAGCTGTTTTTT.

This chain joins TRBV20-1 and TRBJ2-1, with TRBD2 identical over 13 bases. Germline V gene data show CDR1 as DFQATT and CDR2 as SNEGSKA (reference sequence). Trimming took 2 bases from V and 6 from J; bases not matched to a gene: 10. The CDR3 length is 17 residues. The CDR3 DNA is TGCAGTGCTAGATCGACTAGCGGGGGGTCCAAAACCAATGAGCAGTTCTTC. Encoded protein: CSARSTSGGSKTNEQFF.

A word on this clonotype: This may arise from a read error, as a much more abundant clone is one base away. The chain uses TRBV11-1 and TRBJ1-1; the D gene is possibly TRBD1 (6 bases). CDR3 length: 14 amino acids. CDR1 SGHAT and CDR2 FQDESV come from the germline V gene (reference sequence). The CDR3 region has the DNA TGTGCCAGCAGCTTATCCACGAGGGACACTGTAGCTTTCTTT. This codes for CASSLSTRDTVAFF.

The V and J genes are TRBV6-2 or TRBV6-3 and TRBJ1-1; no clear D. Trimming removed 7 bases at V and 1 base at J, with 10 bases between. This CDR3 spans 13 amino acids. Germline CDR1 is MNHEY and CDR2 is SVGEGT. The CDR3 loop is CASKVMRNTEAFF. Here the CDR3 DNA reads TGTGCCAGCAAGGTGATGAGGAACACTGAAGCTTTCTTT.

The chain employs TRBV16 and TRBJ1-4; D call uncertain. Trimming cost V 2 bases and J 5 bases, with 12 bases left between them. Looked up from germline, CDR1 is KGHSY and CDR2 is FQNENV. CDR3 length equals 15 residues. CDR3 region: CASSQRRPLNEKLFF. The CDR3 nucleotides are TGTGCCAGCAGCCAACGTCGGCCGCTGAATGAAAAACTGTTTTTT.

This clonotype was counted between two and nine times. This chain uses TRBV7-2 with TRBJ1-2; D is perhaps TRBD1 (6 bases). Germline-derived CDR1 and CDR2 are SGHTA and FQGNSA. Trimming removed 5 bases from V and 5 bases from J, with 21 bases in between. The CDR3 spans 16 residues. The CDR3 is CASSQGTSGTPYGYTF. The CDR3 nucleotides read TGTGCCAGCAGCCAGGGGACGTCGGGGACACCGTATGGCTACACCTTC.